The 31 T cell receptor beta chains reported below all come from one sample, sequenced in a study of cytomegalovirus exposure and HLA in healthy donors. Both 60 Vbeta primers and 13 Jbeta primers went into the PCR. Assay: immunoSEQ multiplex PCR; the TCRdb copy retains only in-frame clones and omits some. The sample spans approximately 54,000 clones; the ten largest clones claim around 7.1%. Source material: PBMCs. The receptors originated from a woman in her thirties or forties in good health and CMV-seronegative.

The chain carries TRBV5-6 and TRBJ2-5; tentative D call: TRBD1 (6 bases). The V and J ends lost 2 bases and 5 bases respectively, with 13 bases between them. This CDR3 has 14 amino acids. Germline lookup yields CDR1 SGHDT and CDR2 YYEEEE. The CDR3 coding sequence is TGTGCCAGCAGCTTAGTGGGGGCCCGTGAGACCCAGTACTTC. It translates to CASSLVGARETQYF. The variable domain in full, with the rest retrieved from reference TRBV5-6 and TRBJ2-5, is DAGVTQSPTHLIKTRGQQVTLRCSPKSGHDTVSWYQQALGQGPQFIFQYYEEEERQRGNFPDRFSGHQFPNYSSELNVNALLLGDSALYLCASSLVGARETQYFGPGTRLLVL.

The chain joins TRBV19 to TRBJ1-1; tentatively, D is TRBD1 (6 bases). With 6 bases removed from V and 2 bases from J, the gap between germline ends came to 19 bases. CDR1 is LNHDA, CDR2 SQIVND, per germline (reference sequence). The CDR3 consists of 16 residues. CDR3 loop: CASRPRGGLENTEAFF. CDR3 nucleotide sequence: TGTGCCAGTAGGCCCCGCGGGGGGCTGGAAAACACTGAAGCTTTCTTT.

The chain is built from TRBV19 and TRBJ2-1; D not resolved. The CDR3 loop spans 12 amino acids. V was pared by 1 base and J by 7 bases, with 5 bases between. Germline CDR1 reads LNHDA; CDR2 reads SQIVND (reference sequence). CDR3 sequence (DNA): TGTGCCAGTAGTATAGTTGAGAATGAGCAGTTCTTC. It translates to CASSIVENEQFF.

The V call is TRBV5-8, the J call TRBJ1-1, with D possibly being TRBD1 (6 bases). V was cut by 4 bases and J by 4 bases, with 11 bases left in between. The V gene's germline CDR1 is SGHTS and CDR2 YDEGEE. The CDR3 is 13 residues long. The CDR3 loop reads CASSTRRGTEAFF. CDR3 sequence (DNA): TGTGCCAGCAGCACCCGCAGGGGCACTGAAGCTTTCTTT.

V usage is TRBV5-1 and J usage is TRBJ1-6; 8 nucleotides match TRBD1. The germline V gene encodes CDR1 SGHRS and CDR2 YFSETQ. J gave up 5 bases and V 0 bases, and 4 bases lay outside the gene matches. The CDR3 length is 16 residues. In DNA, the CDR3 is TGCGCCAGCAGCTTGGTGTCAGGGGGCGATAATTCACCCCTCCACTTT. Encoded protein: CASSLVSGGDNSPLHF.

The rearrangement uses TRBV6-5 and TRBJ2-1, with a weak D call TRBD2 (5 bases). The germline V and J ends were trimmed by 5 bases and 0 bases, with 5 bases remaining between them. Germline V gives CDR1 MNHEY, CDR2 SVGAGI. The CDR3 loop spans 13 amino acids. In DNA, the CDR3 is TGTGCCAGCAGTGAGGGCTCCTACAATGAGCAGTTCTTC. Its protein product is CASSEGSYNEQFF.

CDR3 nucleotides: TGTGCCAGCAGCGCCTGGGACAGGGGTGAATACGAGCAGTACTTC. This gives the protein CASSAWDRGEYEQYF. This chain links TRBV5-5 with TRBJ2-7; 10 bases map to TRBD1. Germline lookup yields CDR1 SGHKS and CDR2 YYEKEE (reference sequence). This CDR3 is 15 amino acids long. J lost 4 bases, V lost 4 bases, and 8 bases had no gene match.

This chain connects TRBV6-1 to TRBJ1-4; TRBD1 matches 9 bases. V lost 2 bases, J lost 1 base, and 8 bases stayed unmatched. Germline lookup yields CDR1 MNHNS and CDR2 SASEGT. This CDR3 is built from 18 residues. CDR3 in amino acids: CASSEPRGQGVTNEKLFF. DNA of the CDR3: TGTGCCAGCAGTGAACCCCGGGGACAGGGAGTAACTAATGAAAAACTGTTTTTT.

The chain combines TRBV20-1 with TRBJ2-7; D may be TRBD1 (5 bases). Germline values: CDR1 DFQATT, CDR2 SNEGSKA (reference sequence). V dropped 7 bases and J dropped 4 bases, with 11 bases sitting between them. The CDR3 runs 11 residues. The chain's CDR3 is CSVMDNYEQYF. The CDR3 region has the DNA TGCAGTGTTATGGACAATTACGAGCAGTACTTC.

V gene TRBV9 combines with J gene TRBJ1-1; no definite D call. The V gene's germline CDR1 is SGDLS and CDR2 YYNGEE. Between the trimmed V and J ends, which lost 4 bases and 1 base, there was a span of 11 bases. This CDR3 region has 14 residues. CDR3 protein: CASSHAGSNTEAFF. The CDR3 DNA is TGTGCCAGCAGCCACGCGGGGTCGAACACTGAAGCTTTCTTT.

The J gene is TRBJ1-1, the V gene TRBV19; 10 bases map to TRBD1. Unmatched junction bases numbered 8, after V lost 0 bases and J lost 1 base. Germline assignment: CDR1 LNHDA and CDR2 SQIVND (reference sequence). This CDR3 has 18 amino acids. This CDR3 reads CASSIDSRQGAGNTEAFF. DNA for the CDR3: TGTGCCAGTAGTATAGATTCTCGACAGGGGGCAGGGAACACTGAAGCTTTCTTT.

For this clone: An end of the junction differs from the germline gene, which may be a read error. This rearrangement joins TRBV5-1 to TRBJ2-1, with 7 bases fitting TRBD2. The CDR3 is 15 amino acids. The germline gives CDR1 SGHRS, CDR2 YFSETQ. CDR3 sequence (DNA): TGCGCCAGTTGCCTAGCGGCTAGCTCCGACAATGAGCAGTTCTTC. It yields the protein CASCLAASSDNEQFF.

Notes on this clone: The junction departs from germline at one end; a sequencing error may be responsible. The V call is TRBV4-3, the J call TRBJ2-1, with D maybe TRBD2 (6 bases). CDR3 length: 17 amino acids. The germline gives CDR1 LGHNA, CDR2 YSLEER. DNA for the CDR3: TGCGCCAGCAGCCCCCTGCCTAGCGCCAGTTCCCACAATCAGCAGTTCTTC. It is translated as CASSPLPSASSHNQQFF.

The genes are TRBV2 and TRBJ1-5; D unclear. The V end was cut by 0 bases, the J end by 1 base, with 7 bases between. From germline, CDR1 is SNHLY and CDR2 FYNNEI. The CDR3 loop spans 15 amino acids. CDR3 amino acids: CASSEAAGSNQPQHF. For the CDR3, the DNA is TGTGCCAGCAGTGAAGCGGCGGGGAGCAATCAGCCCCAGCATTTT.

The rearrangement joins TRBV30 to TRBJ2-5, with TRBD2 identical over 15 bases. Germline CDR1 GTSNPN, CDR2 SVGIG (reference sequence). V trimming: 7 bases; J trimming: 7 bases; junction bases outside the gene matches: 10. This CDR3 region has 15 residues. As DNA, the CDR3 is TGTGCCTCCAAGGGACTAGCGGGGGGCGAACGGACCCAGTACTTC. Translation gives CASKGLAGGERTQYF. Complete variable domain (other parts from reference TRBV30 and TRBJ2-5): SQTIHQWPATLVQPVGSPLSLECTVEGTSNPNLYWYRQAAGRGLQLLFYSVGIGQISSEVPQNLSASRPQDRQFILSSKKLLLSDSGFYLCASKGLAGGERTQYFGPGTRLLVL.

The rearrangement joins TRBV7-9 to TRBJ1-5, with D perhaps matching TRBD1 (5 bases). Germline values: CDR1 SEHNR, CDR2 FQNEAQ (reference sequence). Trimming removed 1 base from V and 9 bases from J, with 16 bases in between. This CDR3 is built from 15 residues. DNA of the CDR3: TGTGCCAGCAGCTTAGGTTCCGGGGGTGGTGGGCCCCAGCATTTT. Encoded protein: CASSLGSGGGGPQHF.

This chain connects TRBV7-9 to TRBJ1-6; 7 bases are a match to TRBD1. The CDR3 extends over 15 amino acids. Germline V gene sequence: CDR1 SEHNR, CDR2 FQNEAQ (reference sequence). V gave up 4 bases and J gave up 13 bases; unmatched junction bases: 13. CDR3 region: CASSSDRTRQGPLHF. CDR3 in DNA: TGTGCCAGCAGCTCGGACAGGACACGCCAAGGGCCCCTCCACTTT.

This chain links TRBV15 with TRBJ2-3; 8 nucleotides align to TRBD2. CDR3 size: 18 residues. CDR1 is LNHNV, CDR2 YYDKDF, per germline (reference sequence). Germline trimming cut 0 bases from V and 5 bases from J; bases unmatched to any gene: 13. For the CDR3, the DNA is TGTGCCACCAGCAGAGATTATCCGTCTGGGACTAGGGTAGATACGCAGTATTTT. Encoded protein: CATSRDYPSGTRVDTQYF.

V is TRBV6-6 and J is TRBJ1-1; D is unclear. Trimming pared 2 bases from V and 6 bases from J, leaving 10 bases between. CDR3 length equals 13 residues. In germline, CDR1 is MNHNY, CDR2 SVGAGI (reference sequence). The CDR3 coding sequence is TGTGCCAGCAGTTACCTCCACTTGGCTGAAGCTTTCTTT. Protein: CASSYLHLAEAFF.

This chain links TRBV19 with TRBJ2-5; maybe TRBD2 (6 bases). V gave up 1 base and J gave up 5 bases, with 8 bases separating them. The CDR3 has 13 residues. From germline, CDR1 is LNHDA and CDR2 SQIVND (reference sequence). In nucleotides, the CDR3 is TGTGCCAGTAGTATAGCAGGGAGGGAGACCCAGTACTTC. It specifies CASSIAGRETQYF.

V and J are TRBV7-9 and TRBJ2-7; the D gene is possibly TRBD2 (7 bases). Germline CDR1 and CDR2: SEHNR and FQNEAQ (reference sequence). CDR3 length: 14 residues. V lost 1 base, J lost 5 bases, and 12 bases lay in between. CDR3 nucleotides: TGTGCCAGCAGCTTAGGTGGGGGGGCACACGAGCAGTACTTC. Its protein product is CASSLGGGAHEQYF.

The chain is built from TRBV29-1 and TRBJ1-4; TRBD1 aligns across 7 bases. This CDR3 has 13 residues. The V gene end was trimmed by 4 bases and the J gene end by 7 bases; junction bases not matched to a gene: 6. The germline gives CDR1 SQVTM, CDR2 ANQGSEA. In DNA form, the CDR3 reads TGCAGCGTTGCCCGACAGGGTAGTGAAAAACTGTTTTTT. Amino acids: CSVARQGSEKLFF.

The chain employs TRBV18 and TRBJ2-7, with TRBD1 matching 7 bases. The V and J ends lost 4 bases and 7 bases, in that order; junction bases with no gene match: 10. The CDR3 runs 14 residues. In germline, CDR1 is KGHSH, CDR2 LQKENI. The CDR3: CASSLSGTAKEQYF. CDR3 bases: TGTGCCAGCTCACTTTCCGGGACAGCTAAGGAGCAGTACTTC.

This chain uses TRBV5-1 with TRBJ2-2; 8 bases agree with TRBD1. This CDR3 has 14 amino acids. Germline V gene sequence: CDR1 SGHRS, CDR2 YFSETQ. The trim removed 0 bases at V and 7 bases at J, leaving 2 bases unmatched. The CDR3 nucleotides read TGCGCCAGCAGCTTGGCAGGGGGCGACGGGGAGCTGTTTTTT. This gives the protein CASSLAGGDGELFF.

The chain combines TRBV15 with TRBJ1-2; TRBD1 aligns across 12 bases. Germline CDR1 and CDR2: LNHNV and YYDKDF (reference sequence). This CDR3 region has 17 residues. V shed 3 bases and J 7 bases; nucleotides not matched to a gene: 12. CDR3 residues: CATSRALPGQGARGYTF. In nucleotides, the CDR3 is TGTGCCACCAGCAGGGCACTCCCGGGACAGGGGGCACGTGGCTACACCTTC.

The chain links TRBV27 to TRBJ1-2; a weak D match, TRBD1 (6 bases). The CDR3 is 13 amino acids. Per germline, CDR1 MNHEY and CDR2 SMNVEV (reference sequence). With 3 bases removed from V and 8 bases from J, the gap between germline ends came to 13 bases. CDR3 residues: CASSFGGRRGYTF. The DNA of the CDR3 is TGTGCCAGCAGTTTCGGGGGGCGGCGGGGCTACACCTTC.

This CDR3 reads CASSGGQGGLGAEAFF. DNA for the CDR3: TGTGCCAGCAGTGGGGGACAGGGGGGATTAGGCGCTGAAGCTTTCTTT. The V gene is TRBV6-1, the J gene TRBJ1-1; 11 bases align to TRBD1. Germline CDR1 MNHNS, CDR2 SASEGT. Trimming took 4 bases from V and 6 from J; bases not matched to a gene: 10. The CDR3 sequence is 16 residues long.

This chain joins TRBV30 and TRBJ2-1; D is possibly TRBD1 (8 bases). CDR3 length: 14 residues. V was shortened by 2 bases and J by 5 bases, with 13 bases between the two germline ends. The germline V gene encodes CDR1 GTSNPN and CDR2 SVGIG (reference sequence). CDR3 in amino acids: CAWSQGAGDNEQFF. CDR3 nucleotide sequence: TGTGCCTGGAGTCAGGGGGCGGGAGACAATGAGCAGTTCTTC.

V and J are TRBV28 and TRBJ2-7, with D hard to call. Germline CDR1 is MDHEN and CDR2 is SYDVKM. CDR3 length: 18 amino acids. V was clipped by 4 bases and J by 1 base, with 23 bases between them. This chain's CDR3 is CASSSPATSSPTSYEQYF. In DNA, the CDR3 is TGTGCCAGCAGTTCGCCCGCGACAAGCAGTCCTACATCCTACGAGCAGTACTTC.

This chain links TRBV6-1 with TRBJ2-7; 8 bases map to TRBD1. With 6 bases clipped from V and 2 bases from J, the junction kept 9 bases outside the gene matches. Germline V lookup: CDR1 MNHNS, CDR2 SASEGT. The length of the CDR3 is 15 residues. The CDR3 DNA reads TGTGCCAGCAGCCCGAGACAGGGGAGCGCCTACGAGCAGTACTTC. Its translation: CASSPRQGSAYEQYF.

J is TRBJ2-3 and V is TRBV18, with 13 bases identical to TRBD2. This CDR3 spans 16 amino acids. With 4 bases clipped from V and 2 bases from J, the junction kept 3 bases outside the gene matches. Germline CDR1 and CDR2: KGHSH and LQKENI. CDR3 loop: CASSRGTSGITDTQYF. The CDR3 DNA is TGTGCCAGCTCACGAGGGACTAGCGGGATCACAGATACGCAGTATTTT. The variable domain in full, with the rest retrieved from reference TRBV18 and TRBJ2-3, is NAGVMQNPRHLVRRRGQEARLRCSPMKGHSHVYWYRQLPEEGLKFMVYLQKENIIDESGMPKERFSAEFPKEGPSILRIQQVVRGDSAAYFCASSRGTSGITDTQYFGPGTRLTVL.